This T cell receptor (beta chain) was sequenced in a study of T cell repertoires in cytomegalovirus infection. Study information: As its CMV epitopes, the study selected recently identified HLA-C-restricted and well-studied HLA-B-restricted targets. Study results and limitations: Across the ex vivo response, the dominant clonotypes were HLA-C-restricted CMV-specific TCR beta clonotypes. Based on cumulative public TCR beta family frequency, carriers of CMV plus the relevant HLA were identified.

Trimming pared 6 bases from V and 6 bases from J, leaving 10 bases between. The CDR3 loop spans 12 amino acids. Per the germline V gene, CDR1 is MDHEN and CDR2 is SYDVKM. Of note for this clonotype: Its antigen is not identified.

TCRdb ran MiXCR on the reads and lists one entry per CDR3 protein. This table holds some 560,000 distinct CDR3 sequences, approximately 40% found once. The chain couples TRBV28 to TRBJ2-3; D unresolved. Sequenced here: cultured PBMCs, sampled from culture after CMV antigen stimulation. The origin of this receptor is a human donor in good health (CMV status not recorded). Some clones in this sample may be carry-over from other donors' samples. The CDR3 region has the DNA TGTGCCAGCAGACTGCCCCCGGATACGCAGTATTTT. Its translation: CASRLPPDTQYF.